This T cell receptor (beta chain) was sequenced for a study of T cells in lung cancer brain metastases. Overall study context: Primary and brain metastasis specimens were taken a median about 350 days apart.

Exclusion applied to any patient with a history of multiple malignancies. Each sample used about 2–5 ug genomic DNA, matched between paired samples. Produced via immunoSEQ multiplex PCR; TCRdb's table is partial and in-frame only. The sample shows about 5,000 clones, 75% to 90% of them seen only once. Germline V lookup: CDR1 SGHVS, CDR2 FQNEAQ. The J segment lost 5 bases and the V segment lost 2 bases, leaving 2 bases of the junction unmatched. This CDR3 comprises 13 residues. The clonotype comes from a man aged 45-65 years with non-small cell lung cancer. The rearrangement uses TRBV7-8 and TRBJ1-2, with 7 bases matching TRBD1. Specimen: tumor tissue from the primary lung tumor. CDR3 in amino acids: CASSLSGGYGYTF. The CDR3 DNA sequence: TGTGCCAGCAGCTTATCAGGGGGTTATGGCTACACCTTC.